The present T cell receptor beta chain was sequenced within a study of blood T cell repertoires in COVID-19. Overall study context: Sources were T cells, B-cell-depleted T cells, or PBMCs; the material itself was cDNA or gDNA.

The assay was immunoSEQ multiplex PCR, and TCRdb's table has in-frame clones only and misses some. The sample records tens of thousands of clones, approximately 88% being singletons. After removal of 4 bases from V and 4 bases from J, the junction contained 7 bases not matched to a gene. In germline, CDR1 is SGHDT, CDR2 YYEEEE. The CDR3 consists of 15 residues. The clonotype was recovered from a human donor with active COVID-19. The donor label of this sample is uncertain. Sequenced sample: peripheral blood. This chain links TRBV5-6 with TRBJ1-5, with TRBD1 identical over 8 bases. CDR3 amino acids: CASSPGTGDNQPQHF. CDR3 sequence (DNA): TGTGCCAGCAGCCCTGGGACAGGTGATAATCAGCCCCAGCATTTT.